The 29 T cell receptor beta chains below all came from one sample that was sequenced in a study of cytomegalovirus exposure and HLA in healthy donors. Amplification used 60 Vbeta primers and 13 Jbeta primers. Data came from immunoSEQ multiplex PCR; TCRdb stores just in-frame clones and leaves some out. Among fewer than 100,000 clones, 75% to 80% were seen once, and the ten largest hold approximately 6.5%. The sequenced sample was PBMCs. These receptors were obtained from a female donor in good health and CMV-seronegative.

This chain uses TRBV27 with TRBJ1-2; D unclear. With 7 bases removed from V and 0 bases from J, the gap between germline ends came to 12 bases. Germline CDR1 is MNHEY and CDR2 is SMNVEV (reference sequence). There are 14 residues in the CDR3. The CDR3 region has the DNA TGTGCCAGCACGCCCCGGAGCCCTAACTATGGCTACACCTTC. Its translation: CASTPRSPNYGYTF.

This clone appeared a few times. This chain uses TRBV15 with TRBJ2-5, with 9 nucleotides matching TRBD1. Germline V gene lookup returns CDR1 LNHNV and CDR2 YYDKDF (reference sequence). The CDR3 is 16 amino acids. The V and J ends lost 4 bases and 2 bases, in that order; junction bases with no gene match: 8. DNA for the CDR3: TGTGCCACCAGCATAACGGGACAGGGCCGGCAAGAGACCCAGTACTTC. This gives the protein CATSITGQGRQETQYF.

On this clone itself: The same CDR3 is also encoded by other DNA sequences in this sample. The chain uses TRBV2 and TRBJ2-3; 11 bases line up with TRBD2. The length of the CDR3 is 17 residues. Germline V CDR1 and CDR2: SNHLY, FYNNEI. V dropped 6 bases and J dropped 0; count of bases not matched to a gene: 8. The CDR3 sequence is CASSTLAGGPSTDTQYF. The DNA of the CDR3 is TGTGCCAGCAGCACTTTAGCGGGAGGGCCGAGCACAGATACGCAGTATTTT.

V gene TRBV9 combines with J gene TRBJ1-1; 8 nucleotides align to TRBD1. The V segment lost 6 bases and the J segment 2 bases; nucleotides outside the gene matches: 6. The length of the CDR3 is 14 residues. Germline CDR1 and CDR2: SGDLS and YYNGEE. CDR3 amino acids: CASTLQGVNTEAFF. For the CDR3, the DNA is TGTGCCAGCACTCTACAGGGGGTCAACACTGAAGCTTTCTTT.

This chain connects TRBV4-3 to TRBJ2-7; tentatively, D is TRBD1 (6 bases). Trimming stripped 1 base from V and 0 bases from J, with 10 bases between. CDR1 is LGHNA and CDR2 is YSLEER in the germline V gene. The CDR3 is 15 residues long. CDR3: CASSQGTDSSYEQYF. DNA for the CDR3: TGCGCCAGCAGCCAAGGGACAGACAGCTCCTACGAGCAGTACTTC.

The chain is built from TRBV7-2 and TRBJ2-7; 8 nucleotides line up with TRBD1. Germline V gives CDR1 SGHTA, CDR2 FQGNSA. Unmatched junction bases numbered 5, after V lost 6 bases and J lost 1 base. The CDR3 has 14 amino acids. The CDR3 nucleotides read TGTGCCAGCAGTTCAGACAGGGGTTCCTACGAGCAGTACTTC. It translates to CASSSDRGSYEQYF. Supplemented by reference TRBV7-2 and TRBJ2-7, the full variable domain reads GAGVSQSPSNKVTEKGKDVELRCDPISGHTALYWYRQSLGQGLEFLIYFQGNSAPDKSGLPSDRFSAERTGGSVSTLTIQRTQQEDSAVYLCASSSDRGSYEQYFGPGTRLTVT.

The V and J genes are TRBV4-1 and TRBJ2-7; 8 nucleotides align to TRBD1. Germline CDR1 is MGHRA and CDR2 is YSYEKL. Trimming removed 1 base from V and 5 bases from J; junction bases left unmatched: 10. The CDR3 extends over 16 amino acids. This chain's CDR3 is CASSQGPGQGIDEQYF. The CDR3 bases are TGCGCCAGCAGCCAAGGCCCAGGACAGGGTATCGACGAGCAGTACTTC.

This clone was observed a single time. The chain combines TRBV27 with TRBJ2-3, with a weak D call TRBD2 (6 bases). The CDR3 is 14 amino acids. Germline V gene data show CDR1 as MNHEY and CDR2 as SMNVEV (reference sequence). V was clipped by 0 bases and J by 5 bases, with 9 bases between them. The CDR3, as DNA: TGTGCCAGCAGTTTATCCGGGACTGGAGATACGCAGTATTTT. Its translation: CASSLSGTGDTQYF.

The genes are TRBV5-6 and TRBJ1-5; D might be TRBD1 (6 bases). This CDR3 is 17 amino acids long. Germline V gene data show CDR1 as SGHDT and CDR2 as YYEEEE. Trimming left V 1 base short and J 3 bases short, with 17 bases between. CDR3 sequence (DNA): TGTGCCAGCAGCTTGACTACCGGACAGTTCCCCAATCAGCCCCAGCATTTT. Translation: CASSLTTGQFPNQPQHF.

The chain couples TRBV5-8 to TRBJ2-5; D unresolved. V was shortened by 2 bases and J by 2 bases, with 10 bases between the two germline ends. CDR1 and CDR2 from the germline V gene are SGHTS and YDEGEE. The CDR3 contains 14 residues. The CDR3, as DNA: TGTGCCAGCAGCTTTTTCGCGTTACAAGAGACCCAGTACTTC. Translated: CASSFFALQETQYF.

The chain employs TRBV28 and TRBJ2-7; TRBD2 matches at 8 bases. Germline V CDR1 and CDR2: MDHEN, SYDVKM. The CDR3 covers 14 residues. V was clipped by 5 bases and J by 12 bases; unmatched bases: 15. CDR3 nucleotide sequence: TGTGCCAGCAGTCCAGCGCAGAAAAGCGGGAGCCGGTACTTC. Translating it yields CASSPAQKSGSRYF.

The sample holds a few counts of this clone. This chain links TRBV5-1 with TRBJ1-1; D unclear. Germline V gene sequence: CDR1 SGHRS, CDR2 YFSETQ. V dropped 2 bases and J dropped 6 bases, with 11 bases sitting between them. The length of the CDR3 is 13 residues. CDR3 residues: CASSLTNDAEAFF. The CDR3 bases are TGCGCCAGCAGCTTAACTAACGACGCTGAAGCTTTCTTT.

This chain connects TRBV5-1 to TRBJ1-4; 9 bases are shared with TRBD1. CDR1 SGHRS and CDR2 YFSETQ come from the germline V gene. Trimming at V came to 4 bases and at J to 7 bases, leaving 5 bases not matched to a gene. CDR3 length: 14 amino acids. CDR3 coding DNA: TGCGCCAGCAGCCGGGGACAGGGATCTGAAAAACTGTTTTTT. This encodes CASSRGQGSEKLFF.

This clone was recorded only once. The chain combines TRBV5-4 with TRBJ2-5, with a tentative D call TRBD1 (6 bases). The CDR3 runs 14 residues. V lost 3 bases, J lost 4 bases, and 13 bases lay in between. Germline values: CDR1 SGHNT, CDR2 YYREEE (reference sequence). CDR3: CASSYNRASETQYF. As DNA, the CDR3 is TGTGCCAGCAGCTATAACAGGGCCTCAGAGACCCAGTACTTC.

This sequence joins TRBV29-1 and TRBJ2-5; D might be TRBD2 (6 bases). The CDR3 sequence is 14 residues long. Trimming removed 4 bases at V and 0 bases at J, with 12 bases between. Germline lookup yields CDR1 SQVTM and CDR2 ANQGSEA. The CDR3 DNA follows: TGCAGCGTTGTACCGGCGGGGAACCAAGAGACCCAGTACTTC. Amino acid sequence: CSVVPAGNQETQYF.

The V gene is TRBV7-2, the J gene TRBJ1-2, with 8 bases that match TRBD1. CDR1 SGHTA and CDR2 FQGNSA come from the germline V gene. The trim removed 4 bases at V and 2 bases at J, leaving 6 bases unmatched. CDR3 length: 15 amino acids. The CDR3 is CASSSGQGRNYGYTF. CDR3 coding DNA: TGTGCCAGCAGCTCCGGACAGGGCCGAAACTATGGCTACACCTTC. The full variable domain, its missing parts supplied by reference TRBV7-2 and TRBJ1-2, is GAGVSQSPSNKVTEKGKDVELRCDPISGHTALYWYRQSLGQGLEFLIYFQGNSAPDKSGLPSDRFSAERTGGSVSTLTIQRTQQEDSAVYLCASSSGQGRNYGYTFGSGTRLTVV.

The chain combines TRBV5-1 with TRBJ2-1, with 9 positions matching TRBD1. Per germline, CDR1 SGHRS and CDR2 YFSETQ. The V gene end was trimmed by 1 base and the J gene end by 6 bases; junction bases not matched to a gene: 5. The CDR3 is made up of 15 amino acids. The chain's CDR3 is CASSLTGQGGNEQFF. CDR3 nucleotide sequence: TGCGCCAGCAGCTTGACGGGACAGGGAGGCAATGAGCAGTTCTTC.

This chain connects TRBV15 to TRBJ1-6; a possible D gene is TRBD1 (5 bases). The CDR3 covers 15 residues. V lost 0 bases, J lost 7 bases, and 10 bases lay in between. CDR1 and CDR2 (germline): LNHNV, YYDKDF (reference sequence). CDR3 residues: CATSREGTGNSPLHF. Here the CDR3 DNA reads TGTGCCACCAGCAGAGAAGGAACAGGCAATTCACCCCTCCACTTT.

The V call is TRBV7-9, the J call TRBJ1-4, with D maybe TRBD1 (6 bases). Per germline, CDR1 SEHNR and CDR2 FQNEAQ (reference sequence). Deletions cut 4 bases from V and 8 bases from J, with 20 bases between. CDR3 length equals 16 residues. CDR3 sequence: CASSSTLQGWGEKLFF. The CDR3 DNA reads TGTGCCAGCAGCTCGACCCTCCAGGGGTGGGGCGAAAAACTGTTTTTT. Full variable domain (outside the CDR3, taken from reference TRBV7-9 and TRBJ1-4): DTGVSQNPRHKITKRGQNVTFRCDPISEHNRLYWYRQTLGQGPEFLTYFQNEAQLEKSRLLSDRFSAERPKGSFSTLEIQRTEQGDSAMYLCASSSTLQGWGEKLFFGSGTQLSVL.

This chain joins TRBV29-1 and TRBJ1-1, with D perhaps TRBD1 (5 bases). CDR3 length: 13 amino acids. Looked up from germline, CDR1 is SQVTM and CDR2 is ANQGSEA. Trimming removed 4 bases from V and 5 bases from J, with 14 bases in between. The CDR3 DNA is TGCAGCGTTGGTCGGGCTCAGGGAACTGAAGCTTTCTTT. Protein: CSVGRAQGTEAFF.

This chain connects TRBV11-1 to TRBJ1-1; D unresolved. This CDR3 is 12 amino acids long. The ends were cut back, 2 bases at V and 5 bases at J, with 6 bases in the middle. CDR1 SGHAT and CDR2 FQDESV come from the germline V gene (reference sequence). The CDR3 DNA sequence: TGTGCCAGCAGCTTACAGATAACTGAAGCTTTCTTT. This translates into CASSLQITEAFF.

The chain joins TRBV6-5 to TRBJ1-5, with TRBD1 matching 10 bases. After removal of 4 bases from V and 6 bases from J, the junction contained 6 bases not matched to a gene. CDR3 length: 15 residues. CDR1 and CDR2 (germline): MNHEY, SVGAGI. This CDR3 is CASSSGQGVGQPQHF. As DNA, the CDR3 is TGTGCCAGCAGTTCCGGACAGGGGGTCGGTCAGCCCCAGCATTTT.

This clone was picked up a small number of times. The genes are TRBV5-3 and TRBJ2-2; 7 nucleotides match TRBD1. TRBV5-3 is treated as an ORF (open reading frame) with a function not yet certain. V was pared by 0 bases and J by 0 bases, with 14 bases of the junction left unmatched. The length of the CDR3 is 20 residues. This CDR3 is CARSLEPNQSQGPNTGELFF. CDR3 DNA sequence: TGTGCCAGAAGCTTGGAGCCGAACCAATCACAGGGGCCGAACACCGGGGAGCTGTTTTTT.

This sequence joins TRBV6-5 and TRBJ2-1, with D tentatively TRBD1 (5 bases). Trimming pared 6 bases from V and 0 bases from J, leaving 12 bases between. Germline loops: CDR1 MNHEY, CDR2 SVGAGI. CDR3 length equals 15 residues. The CDR3, as DNA: TGTGCCAGCAGCCGACAGAGCCCCTCCTACAATGAGCAGTTCTTC. Translation: CASSRQSPSYNEQFF.

The V and J genes are TRBV5-4 and TRBJ1-1; the D gene is possibly TRBD1 (5 bases). This CDR3 is 15 amino acids long. Germline V gives CDR1 SGHNT, CDR2 YYREEE (reference sequence). With 3 bases removed from V and 2 bases from J, the gap between germline ends came to 14 bases. CDR3 sequence reads: CASSSTGGGNTEAFF. The CDR3 DNA follows: TGTGCCAGCAGCTCCACGGGGGGAGGTAACACTGAAGCTTTCTTT.

This sequence joins TRBV9 and TRBJ1-2, with D possibly being TRBD1 (5 bases). The CDR3 covers 14 residues. Per germline, CDR1 SGDLS and CDR2 YYNGEE. The V gene lost 2 bases and the J gene lost 3 bases, with 11 bases spanning the gap. CDR3 nucleotide sequence: TGTGCCAGCAGCGTCTCCAGGGCCGACTATGGCTACACCTTC. This encodes CASSVSRADYGYTF.

The V call is TRBV18, the J call TRBJ2-3; D gene unclear. The V and J ends lost 4 bases and 3 bases respectively, with 11 bases between them. The CDR3 contains 14 residues. CDR1 and CDR2 (germline): KGHSH, LQKENI. The CDR3 DNA sequence: TGTGCCAGCTCACGTTCAGGCCCGACAGATACGCAGTATTTT. Translating gives CASSRSGPTDTQYF.

The V and J genes are TRBV2 and TRBJ1-5; 12 nucleotides line up with TRBD1. The CDR3 spans 18 residues. V was clipped by 2 bases and J by 6 bases; unmatched bases: 11. The V gene's germline CDR1 is SNHLY and CDR2 FYNNEI. The CDR3 DNA follows: TGTGCCAGCAGTGAACCTGGGGGACAGGGGGCGCCGGGTCAGCCCCAGCATTTT. Amino acids: CASSEPGGQGAPGQPQHF.

The rearrangement links TRBV5-6 to TRBJ1-1; D remains ambiguous. This CDR3 spans 14 amino acids. Trimming removed 3 bases at V and 1 base at J, with 10 bases between. Germline V gene lookup returns CDR1 SGHDT and CDR2 YYEEEE. For the CDR3, the DNA is TGTGCCAGCAGCTCTACACGGGGGAACACTGAAGCTTTCTTT. It encodes CASSSTRGNTEAFF.